The sequence of this TCR beta chain was determined in a study of T cells after yellow fever vaccination. With respect to this clonotype: Its antigen is as yet unknown.

General study points: Highly abundant clonotypes carried over from the bulk population could end up in FACS-sorted repertoires as contaminants. Peaking on day 5 versus 15, the secondary response was faster but weaker. Reappearance after the booster was observed for most primary-vaccination clones (roughly 97% CD4, about 90% CD8).

Trimming shortened V by 4 bases and J by 4 bases, and 14 bases separated the two germline ends. This CDR3 is built from 14 residues. Germline CDR1 is DFQATT and CDR2 is SNEGSKA (reference sequence). The TCR cDNA carried a universal primer site and UMIs from 5'RACE template switching. TCRdb reanalysed the 5' RACE reads using MiXCR and keeps one entry per CDR3 protein. This table holds about 550,000 distinct CDR3 sequences, under 25% found once. This receptor was identified in a man under 40 who received the YFV17D yellow fever vaccine. The chain uses TRBV20-1 and TRBJ1-5; tentatively, D is TRBD1 (5 bases). The specimen was PBMCs, collected 15 days after the yellow fever booster vaccination. CDR3 region: CSATTGGGNQPQHF. CDR3 bases: TGCAGTGCTACCACGGGGGGGGGGAATCAGCCCCAGCATTTT.